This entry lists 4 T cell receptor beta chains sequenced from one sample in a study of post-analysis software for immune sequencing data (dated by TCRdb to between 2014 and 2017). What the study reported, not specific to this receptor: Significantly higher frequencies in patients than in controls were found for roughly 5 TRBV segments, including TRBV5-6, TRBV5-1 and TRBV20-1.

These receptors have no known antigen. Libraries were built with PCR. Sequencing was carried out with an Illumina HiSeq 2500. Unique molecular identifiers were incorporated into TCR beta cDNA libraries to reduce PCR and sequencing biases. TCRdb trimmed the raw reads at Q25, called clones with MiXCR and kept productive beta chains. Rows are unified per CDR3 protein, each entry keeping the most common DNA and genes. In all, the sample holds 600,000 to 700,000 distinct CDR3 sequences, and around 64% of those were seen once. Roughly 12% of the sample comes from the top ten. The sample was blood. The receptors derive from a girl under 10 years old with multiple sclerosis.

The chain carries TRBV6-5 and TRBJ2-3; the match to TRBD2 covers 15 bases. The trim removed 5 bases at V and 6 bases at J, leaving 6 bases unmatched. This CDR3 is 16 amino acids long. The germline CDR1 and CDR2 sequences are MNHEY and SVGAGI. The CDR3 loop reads CASSTGLAGGGDTQYF. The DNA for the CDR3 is TGTGCCAGCAGTACCGGACTAGCGGGAGGGGGGGATACGCAGTATTTT.

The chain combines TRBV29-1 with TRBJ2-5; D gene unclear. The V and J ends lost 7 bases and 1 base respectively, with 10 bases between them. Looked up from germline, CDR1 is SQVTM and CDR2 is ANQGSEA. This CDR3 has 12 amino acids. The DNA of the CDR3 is TGCAGCGGAGGCGAGCTCCAAGAGACCCAGTACTTC. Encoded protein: CSGGELQETQYF.

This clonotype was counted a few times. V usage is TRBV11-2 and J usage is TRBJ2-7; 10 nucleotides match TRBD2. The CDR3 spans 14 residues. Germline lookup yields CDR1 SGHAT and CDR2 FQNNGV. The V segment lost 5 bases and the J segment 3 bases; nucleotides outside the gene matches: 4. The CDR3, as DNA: TGTGCCAGCAGCAGTAGCGGGAGGTTCTACGAGCAGTACTTC. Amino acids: CASSSSGRFYEQYF.

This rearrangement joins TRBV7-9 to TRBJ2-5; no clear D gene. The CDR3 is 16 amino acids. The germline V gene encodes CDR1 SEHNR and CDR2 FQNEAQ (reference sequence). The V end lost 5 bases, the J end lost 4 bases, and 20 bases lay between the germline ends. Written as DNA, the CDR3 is TGTGCCAGCAGCCCAGGTTTTGAAATCGGCCGAGAGACCCAGTACTTC. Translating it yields CASSPGFEIGRETQYF.